This T cell receptor (beta chain) was recovered during a study of blood T cells in healthy people across ages. Broader study findings: TCR beta diversity tracked closely with naive T cell percentage.

Isolated PBMCs totaled at least 7 million in each sample. Of note for this clonotype: Its specificity is unknown.

This CDR3 is 14 amino acids long. Germline V lookup: CDR1 SQVTM, CDR2 ANQGSEA. Trimming removed 6 bases from V and 0 bases from J, with 14 bases in between. Through a sample-barcoded 5' primer and a J-beta primer mix, a second PCR was run for about 6 to 11 cycles. TCRdb re-called the 5' RACE reads with MiXCR, one entry per CDR3 protein. The profile shows over a million distinct CDR3 sequences, roughly 43% of them singletons. The rearrangement uses TRBV29-1 and TRBJ1-2, with D hard to call. This receptor was taken from a woman aged 18 to 35 in good health. Sequencing was carried out using blood. CDR3 in DNA: TGCAGCGTCGACCTCACGGAATCTAACTATGGCTACACCTTC. Translating gives CSVDLTESNYGYTF.